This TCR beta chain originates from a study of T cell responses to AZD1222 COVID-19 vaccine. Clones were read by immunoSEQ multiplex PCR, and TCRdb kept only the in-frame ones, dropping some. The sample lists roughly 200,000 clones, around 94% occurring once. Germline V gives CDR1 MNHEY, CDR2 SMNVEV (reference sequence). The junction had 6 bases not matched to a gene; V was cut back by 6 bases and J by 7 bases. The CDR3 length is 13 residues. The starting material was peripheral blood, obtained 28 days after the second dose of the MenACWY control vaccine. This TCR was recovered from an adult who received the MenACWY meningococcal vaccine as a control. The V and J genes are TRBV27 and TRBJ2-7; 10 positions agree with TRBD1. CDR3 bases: TGTGCCAGCAGACCGGGACAGGGGTTTGAGCAGTACTTC. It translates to CASRPGQGFEQYF.